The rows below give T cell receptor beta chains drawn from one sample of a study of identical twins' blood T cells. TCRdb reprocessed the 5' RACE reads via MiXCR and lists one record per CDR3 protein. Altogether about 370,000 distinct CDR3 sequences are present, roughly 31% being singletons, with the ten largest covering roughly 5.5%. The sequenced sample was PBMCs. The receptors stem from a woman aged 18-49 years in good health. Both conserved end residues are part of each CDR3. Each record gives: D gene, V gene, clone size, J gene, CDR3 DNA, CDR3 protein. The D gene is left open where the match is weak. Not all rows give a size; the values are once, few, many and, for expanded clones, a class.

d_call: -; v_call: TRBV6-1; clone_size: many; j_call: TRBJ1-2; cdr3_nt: TGTGCCAGTCGTTTAGGGGATGGCTACACCTTC; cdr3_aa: CASRLGDGYTF
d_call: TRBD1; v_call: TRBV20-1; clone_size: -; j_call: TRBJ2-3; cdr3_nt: TGCAGTGCTAGGGGGACAGGCGGAGAAGATACGCAGTATTTT; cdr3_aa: CSARGTGGEDTQYF
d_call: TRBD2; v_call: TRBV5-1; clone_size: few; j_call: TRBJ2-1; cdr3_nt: TGCGCCAGCAGTAAGGGGACTAGCGGGAGAGCGCCCTACAATGAGCAGTTCTTC; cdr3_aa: CASSKGTSGRAPYNEQFF
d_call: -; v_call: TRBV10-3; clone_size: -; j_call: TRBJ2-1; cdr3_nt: TGTGCCACCCGGGACGCCACCTACAATGAGCAGTTCTTC; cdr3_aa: CATRDATYNEQFF
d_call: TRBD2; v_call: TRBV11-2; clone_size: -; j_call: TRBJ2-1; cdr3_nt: TGTGCCAGCAGCTTAGCTAGCGGGGTCTACAATGAGCAGTTCTTC; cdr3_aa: CASSLASGVYNEQFF
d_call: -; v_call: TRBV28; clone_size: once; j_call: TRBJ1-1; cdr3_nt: TGTGCCAGCAGTCCCCGGTTCCCTGAAGCTTTCTTT; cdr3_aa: CASSPRFPEAFF
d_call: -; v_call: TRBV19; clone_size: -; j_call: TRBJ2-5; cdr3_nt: TGTGCCAGTAGCCGAAACCAGGCCCAAGAGACCCAGTACTTC; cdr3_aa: CASSRNQAQETQYF
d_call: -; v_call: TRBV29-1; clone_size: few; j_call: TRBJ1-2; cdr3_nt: TGCAGCCAACCCGACGCTAACTATGGCTACACCTTC; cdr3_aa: CSQPDANYGYTF
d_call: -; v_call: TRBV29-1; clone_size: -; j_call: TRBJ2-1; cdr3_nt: TGCAGCGTTGAGACGGCTGACCTCTCCTACAATGAGCAGTTCTTC; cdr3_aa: CSVETADLSYNEQFF
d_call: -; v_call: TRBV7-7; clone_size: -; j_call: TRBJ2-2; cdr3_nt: TGTGCCAGCAGCTTACTGAGTAGAGACACCGGGGAGCTGTTTTTT; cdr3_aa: CASSLLSRDTGELFF
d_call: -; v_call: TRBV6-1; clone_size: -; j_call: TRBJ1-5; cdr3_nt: TGTGCCAGCAGCCTGACAGATAACGTACTATATAGCAATCAGCCCCAGCATTTT; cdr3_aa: CASSLTDNVLYSNQPQHF
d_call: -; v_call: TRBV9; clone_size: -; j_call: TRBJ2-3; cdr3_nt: TGTGCCAGCAACACCCCGACGGACCCCACAGATACGCAGTATTTT; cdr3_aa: CASNTPTDPTDTQYF
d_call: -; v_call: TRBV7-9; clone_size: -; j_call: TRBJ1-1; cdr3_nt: TGTGCCAGCAGCACCTTACAGCTGAACACTGAAGCTTTCTTT; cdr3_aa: CASSTLQLNTEAFF
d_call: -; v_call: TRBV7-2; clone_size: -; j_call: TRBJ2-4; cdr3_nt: TGTGCCAGCAGCTCCGCAGGGTACAAAAACATTCAGTACTTC; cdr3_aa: CASSSAGYKNIQYF
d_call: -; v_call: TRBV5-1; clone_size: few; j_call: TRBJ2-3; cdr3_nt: TGCGCCAGCAGCTTGGCCTGGACCACAGATACGCAGTATTTT; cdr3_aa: CASSLAWTTDTQYF
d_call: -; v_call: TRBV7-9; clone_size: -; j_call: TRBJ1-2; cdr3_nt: TGTGCCAGCAGCTTAGGAGAAGACTATGGCTACACCTTC; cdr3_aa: CASSLGEDYGYTF
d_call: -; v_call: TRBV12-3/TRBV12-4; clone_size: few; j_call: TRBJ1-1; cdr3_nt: TGTGCCAGCAGTTTAATGGGGGAAGGGAACACTGAAGCTTTCTTT; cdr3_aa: CASSLMGEGNTEAFF
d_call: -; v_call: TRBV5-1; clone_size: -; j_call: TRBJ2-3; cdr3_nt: TGCGCCAGCAGCTTGCCTCTTGAGACCCACACAGATACGCAGTATTTT; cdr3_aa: CASSLPLETHTDTQYF
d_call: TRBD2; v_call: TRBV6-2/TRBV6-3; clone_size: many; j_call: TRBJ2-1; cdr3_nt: TGTGCCACCTACCCCGCACTAGCGGATAATGAGCAGTTCTTC; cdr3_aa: CATYPALADNEQFF
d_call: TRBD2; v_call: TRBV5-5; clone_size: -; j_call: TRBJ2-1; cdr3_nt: TGTGCCAGCAGACTAACTAGCGCCTCCTACAATGAGCAGTTCTTC; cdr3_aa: CASRLTSASYNEQFF
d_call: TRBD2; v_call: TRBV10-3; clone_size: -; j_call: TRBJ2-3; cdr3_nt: TGTGCCGTCGGGCCCTCGCGGGAGGGGGGCACAGATACGCAGTATTTT; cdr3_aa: CAVGPSREGGTDTQYF
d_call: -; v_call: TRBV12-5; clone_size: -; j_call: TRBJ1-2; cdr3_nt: TGTGCTAGTATGTACGGCCTATCGCGCTATGGCTACACCTTC; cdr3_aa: CASMYGLSRYGYTF
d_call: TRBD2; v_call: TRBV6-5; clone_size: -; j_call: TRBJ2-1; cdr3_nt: TGTGCCAGCAGTGGCTTGTCTAGCGGGAGCTATGAGCAGTTCTTC; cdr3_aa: CASSGLSSGSYEQFF
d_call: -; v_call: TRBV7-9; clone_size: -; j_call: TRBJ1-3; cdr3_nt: TGTGCCAGCAGCTTAGCGAGTACGGATGGAAACACCATATATTTT; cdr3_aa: CASSLASTDGNTIYF
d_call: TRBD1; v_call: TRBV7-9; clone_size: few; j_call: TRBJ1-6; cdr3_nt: TGTGCCAGCAGCTTTACAACCGACAGGGGGCAAAACAATTCACCCCTCCACTTT; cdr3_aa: CASSFTTDRGQNNSPLHF
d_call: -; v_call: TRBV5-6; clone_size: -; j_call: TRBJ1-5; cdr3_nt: TGTGCCAGCAGTTATGGGGCGGGCGGTTGGGATCAGCCCCAGCATTTT; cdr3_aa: CASSYGAGGWDQPQHF
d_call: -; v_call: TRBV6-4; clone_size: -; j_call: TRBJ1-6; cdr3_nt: TGTGCCAGCAGTGAGTCATACAGGGACAATTCACCCCTCCACTTT; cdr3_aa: CASSESYRDNSPLHF
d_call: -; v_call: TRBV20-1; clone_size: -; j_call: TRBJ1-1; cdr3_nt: TGCAGTGCTAGATTCCCATCCAGGGAAGGGATGAACACTGAAGCTTTCTTT; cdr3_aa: CSARFPSREGMNTEAFF
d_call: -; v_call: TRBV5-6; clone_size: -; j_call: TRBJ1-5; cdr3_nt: TGTGCCAGCAGCTTGAAAGGGTACCAGCCCCAGCATTTT; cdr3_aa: CASSLKGYQPQHF
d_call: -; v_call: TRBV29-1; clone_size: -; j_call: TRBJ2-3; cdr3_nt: TGCAGCGTTGAGTTGAGGGCCCCAGATACGCAGTATTTT; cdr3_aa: CSVELRAPDTQYF
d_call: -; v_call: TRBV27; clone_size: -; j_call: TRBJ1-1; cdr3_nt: TGTGCCAGCAGTTTTGGAGGGACTGAAGGCACTGAAGCTTTCTTT; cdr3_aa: CASSFGGTEGTEAFF
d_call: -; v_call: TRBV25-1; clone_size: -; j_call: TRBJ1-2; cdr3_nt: TGTGCCAGCAGTGACGGGGGCTGGGTATATGGCTACACCTTC; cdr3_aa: CASSDGGWVYGYTF
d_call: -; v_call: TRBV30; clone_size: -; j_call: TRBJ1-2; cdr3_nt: TGTGCCTGTTGGACCGCCACTAACTATGGCTACACCTTC; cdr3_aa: CACWTATNYGYTF
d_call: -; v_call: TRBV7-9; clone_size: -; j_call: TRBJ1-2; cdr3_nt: TGTGCCAGCAGCTTAGGATCGGTGGGAGGCTACACCTTC; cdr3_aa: CASSLGSVGGYTF
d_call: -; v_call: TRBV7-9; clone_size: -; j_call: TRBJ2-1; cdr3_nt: TGTGCCAGCAGCTTAGTGGGGGTTAGGGGCGATGAGCAGTTCTTC; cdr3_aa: CASSLVGVRGDEQFF
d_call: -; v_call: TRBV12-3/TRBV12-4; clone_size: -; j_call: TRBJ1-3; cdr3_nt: TGTGCAAGCATCCTCTCTGGAAACACCATATATTTT; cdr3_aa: CASILSGNTIYF
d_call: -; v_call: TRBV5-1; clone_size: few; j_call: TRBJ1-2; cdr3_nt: TGCGCCAGCAGCTGGACAGCGGATGACTATGGCTACACCTTC; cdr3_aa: CASSWTADDYGYTF
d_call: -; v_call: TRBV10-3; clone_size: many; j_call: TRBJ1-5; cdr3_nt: TGTGCCACCCGGGGGAGCGATCAGCCCCAGCATTTT; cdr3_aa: CATRGSDQPQHF
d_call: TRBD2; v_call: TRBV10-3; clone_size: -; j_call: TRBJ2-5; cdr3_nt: TGTGCCATCAGTGAGTCGACTAGCGGGGGATGGAAGACCCAGTACTTC; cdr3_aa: CAISESTSGGWKTQYF
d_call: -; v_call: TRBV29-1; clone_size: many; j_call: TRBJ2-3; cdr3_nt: TGCAGCGTTGATGAGGGGGGGACAGATACGCAGTATTTT; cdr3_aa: CSVDEGGTDTQYF
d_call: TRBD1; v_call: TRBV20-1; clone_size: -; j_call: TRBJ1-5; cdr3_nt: TGCAGTGCCGGAAGCAGACAGGGCGGGGATCAGCCCCAGCATTTT; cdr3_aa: CSAGSRQGGDQPQHF
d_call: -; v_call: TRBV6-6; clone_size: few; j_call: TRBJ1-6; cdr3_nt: TGTGCTATGGGGCTGTGGAATTCACCCCTCCACTTT; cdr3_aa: CAMGLWNSPLHF
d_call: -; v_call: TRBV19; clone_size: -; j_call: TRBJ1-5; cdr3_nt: TGTGCCAGTAGTGCTGCCCCGGGAAATAGCAATCAGCCCCAGCATTTT; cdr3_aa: CASSAAPGNSNQPQHF
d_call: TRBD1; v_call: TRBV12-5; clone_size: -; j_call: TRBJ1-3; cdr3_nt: TGTGCTAGTGGTTTGGCACAGGGGGGTAAAGGAAACACCATATATTTT; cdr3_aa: CASGLAQGGKGNTIYF
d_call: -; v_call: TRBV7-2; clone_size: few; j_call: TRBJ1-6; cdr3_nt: TGTGCCAGCAGCTCCGGGCCTTATAATTCACCCCTCCACTTT; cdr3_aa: CASSSGPYNSPLHF
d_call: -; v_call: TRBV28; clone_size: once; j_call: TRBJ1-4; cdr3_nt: TGTGCCAGCAGACCCCGAGGGGCCCTTCCAACTAATGAAAAACTGTTTTTT; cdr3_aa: CASRPRGALPTNEKLFF
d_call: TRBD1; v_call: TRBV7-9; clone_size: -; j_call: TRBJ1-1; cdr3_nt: TGTGCCAGCAGCAGAAAGGACAGGGGGGAGAAAGCTTTCTTT; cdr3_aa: CASSRKDRGEKAFF
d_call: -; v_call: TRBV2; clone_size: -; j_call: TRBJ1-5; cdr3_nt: TGTGCCAGCAGTGAAGCAGTCGGGTATCAGCCCCAGCATTTT; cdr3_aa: CASSEAVGYQPQHF
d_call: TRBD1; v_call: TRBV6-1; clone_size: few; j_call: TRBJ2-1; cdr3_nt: TGTGCCAGCGATTGGGGGACAGCCAATGAGCAGTTCTTC; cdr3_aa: CASDWGTANEQFF
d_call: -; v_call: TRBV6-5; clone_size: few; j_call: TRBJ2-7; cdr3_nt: TGTGCCAGCAGTTACTCGCGGGGCTACGAGCAGTACTTC; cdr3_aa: CASSYSRGYEQYF
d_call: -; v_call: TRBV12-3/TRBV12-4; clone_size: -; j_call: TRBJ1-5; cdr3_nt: TGTGCCAGCAGTTTCAACTCAGGCCCCCATCAGCCCCAGCATTTT; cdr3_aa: CASSFNSGPHQPQHF
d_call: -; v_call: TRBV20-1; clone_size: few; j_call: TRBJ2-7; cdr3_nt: TGCAGTGCTAGGCGGGGCCGGGACGAGCAGTACTTC; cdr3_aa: CSARRGRDEQYF
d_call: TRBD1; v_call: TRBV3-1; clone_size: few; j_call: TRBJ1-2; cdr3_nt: TGTGCCAGCAGCCTAAGGGACAGGGGTTCCTACACCTTC; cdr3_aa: CASSLRDRGSYTF
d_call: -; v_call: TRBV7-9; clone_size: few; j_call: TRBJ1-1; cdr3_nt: TGTGCCAGCAGCTTAGACTACTACCCCGGGGCCATGAACACTGAAGCTTTCTTT; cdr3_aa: CASSLDYYPGAMNTEAFF
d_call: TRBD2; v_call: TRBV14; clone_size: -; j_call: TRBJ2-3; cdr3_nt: TGTGCCAGCAGCTTTCGGACTAGGGGTCTGGCAGATACGCAGTATTTT; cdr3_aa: CASSFRTRGLADTQYF
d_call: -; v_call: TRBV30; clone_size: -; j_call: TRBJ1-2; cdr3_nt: TGTGCCTGGAGTGTCGGGGCAACACTGGGGGGCTACACCTTC; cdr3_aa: CAWSVGATLGGYTF
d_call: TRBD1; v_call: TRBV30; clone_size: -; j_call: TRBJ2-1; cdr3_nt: TGTGCCTGGAGGGAACAGGGGGCCTACAATGAGCAGTTCTTC; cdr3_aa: CAWREQGAYNEQFF
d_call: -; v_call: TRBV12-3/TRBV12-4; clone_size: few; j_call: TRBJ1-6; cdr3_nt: TGTGCCAGCAGCCCTGGAGCAAATTCACCCCTCCACTTT; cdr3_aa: CASSPGANSPLHF
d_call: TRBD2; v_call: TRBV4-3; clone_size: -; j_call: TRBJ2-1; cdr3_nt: TGCGCCAGCAGCCAAGATAGCGGGAGCTCCTACAATGAGCAGTTCTTC; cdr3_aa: CASSQDSGSSYNEQFF